The 20 T cell receptor beta chains below were found in one sample sequenced in a study of T cell changes during pregnancy in multiple sclerosis. Only in-frame clones appear in the TCRdb table, and some are missing; sequencing was by immunoSEQ multiplex PCR. Among roughly 61,000 clones listed, around 94% were seen once. The sample here was CD8+ T cells from peripheral blood mononuclear cells, taken after pregnancy. The receptors derive from a female donor with multiple sclerosis, enrolled in a pregnancy study.

This chain uses TRBV7-8 with TRBJ2-3; D is undetermined. The CDR3 has 15 amino acids. Looked up from germline, CDR1 is SGHVS and CDR2 is FQNEAQ. Trimming pared 5 bases from V and 3 bases from J, leaving 15 bases between. The CDR3 is CASSPPRILTDTQYF. The CDR3 coding sequence is TGTGCCAGCAGCCCACCCCGAATACTAACAGATACGCAGTATTTT. Drawing the rest from reference TRBV7-8 and TRBJ2-3, the complete variable domain is GAGVSQSPRYKVAKRGQDVALRCDPISGHVSLFWYQQALGQGPEFLTYFQNEAQLDKSGLPSDRFFAERPEGSVSTLKIQRTQQEDSAVYLCASSPPRILTDTQYFGPGTRLTVL.

This sequence joins TRBV5-4 and TRBJ2-7, with D unclear. V was trimmed by 7 bases and J by 7 bases, leaving 15 bases between them. This CDR3 has 12 residues. Germline values: CDR1 SGHNT, CDR2 YYREEE (reference sequence). The CDR3 protein is CASRRGYGEQYF. As DNA, the CDR3 is TGTGCCAGCCGGCGAGGCTATGGTGAGCAGTACTTC.

The chain has TRBV30 and TRBJ2-3; D gene unclear. The CDR3 length is 14 residues. CDR1 GTSNPN and CDR2 SVGIG come from the germline V gene (reference sequence). V was clipped by 2 bases and J by 0 bases, with 9 bases between them. CDR3 DNA: TGTGCCTGGAGTCGGGTTGGGAGCACAGATACGCAGTATTTT. This sequence encodes CAWSRVGSTDTQYF.

V and J are TRBV13 and TRBJ2-7; possibly TRBD2 for D (6 bases). V lost 5 bases and J 7 bases, leaving 18 bases between the germline ends. Per germline, CDR1 PRHDT and CDR2 FYEKMQ (reference sequence). This CDR3 is built from 14 residues. CDR3 DNA sequence: TGTGCCAGCAGCGCCTCACTAGCAGGGCAAGAGCAGTACTTC. Translating gives CASSASLAGQEQYF.

The chain uses TRBV28 and TRBJ2-4, with 7 bases that match TRBD1. Per germline, CDR1 MDHEN and CDR2 SYDVKM. The CDR3 is 16 amino acids. V trimming: 5 bases; J trimming: 0 bases; junction bases outside the gene matches: 7. The CDR3 DNA sequence: TGTGCCAGCAGTCCTGACAGGGCGTCAGCCAAAAACATTCAGTACTTC. Translating it yields CASSPDRASAKNIQYF.

The count of this clone is one. The CDR3 DNA is TGCGCCAGCAGTGATAATGAGCGGGAGGGCCGTAGAGAGACCCAGTACTTC. Its translation: CASSDNEREGRRETQYF. This rearrangement joins TRBV10-1 to TRBJ2-5; 10 bases are shared with TRBD2. V shed 3 bases, J shed 4 bases, and the junction held 11 bases outside the gene matches. Germline values: CDR1 WNHNN, CDR2 SYGVQD (reference sequence). There are 17 residues in the CDR3.

The rearrangement uses TRBV6-1 and TRBJ2-7; TRBD1 matches 10 bases. Germline lookup yields CDR1 MNHNS and CDR2 SASEGT. CDR3 size: 15 residues. Trimming cost V 6 bases and J 2 bases; bases outside gene matches: 7. The CDR3 spells CASRPRDRGPYEQYF. The CDR3 bases are TGTGCCAGCAGACCTAGGGACAGGGGTCCCTACGAGCAGTACTTC.

The chain has TRBV28 and TRBJ1-2; D not certain. Trimming took 6 bases from V and 3 from J, leaving 11 bases between them. The length of the CDR3 is 13 residues. Germline V gene data show CDR1 as MDHEN and CDR2 as SYDVKM. The CDR3 sequence: CASSKESYYGYTF. The CDR3 region has the DNA TGTGCCAGCAGCAAGGAGAGCTACTATGGCTACACCTTC.

The rearrangement links TRBV15 to TRBJ2-1; D is possibly TRBD2 (6 bases). CDR3 length: 15 residues. The V gene lost 0 bases and the J gene lost 6 bases, with 12 bases spanning the gap. In germline, CDR1 is LNHNV, CDR2 YYDKDF (reference sequence). The CDR3 DNA sequence: TGTGCCACCAGCAGAGATCGAGGAGGGTCCAATGAGCAGTTCTTC. Translating it yields CATSRDRGGSNEQFF.

This clone was recorded once. The rearrangement links TRBV5-1 to TRBJ2-5; 13 nucleotides match TRBD2. Per the germline V gene, CDR1 is SGHRS and CDR2 is YFSETQ. The CDR3 length is 17 residues. The J segment lost 4 bases and the V segment lost 4 bases, leaving 10 bases of the junction unmatched. CDR3 amino acids: CASSPGTSGIMPETQYF. In nucleotides, the CDR3 is TGCGCCAGCAGCCCCGGGACTAGCGGGATAATGCCAGAGACCCAGTACTTC.

The chain combines TRBV7-3 with TRBJ2-5; tentatively, D is TRBD2 (6 bases). The CDR3 sequence is 14 residues long. V was cut by 1 base and J by 4 bases, with 10 bases left in between. Germline V gene lookup returns CDR1 SGHTA and CDR2 FQGTGA. DNA of the CDR3: TGTGCCAGCAGCTTAAGCCAGGGAGGAGAGACCCAGTACTTC. Amino acids: CASSLSQGGETQYF.

This chain uses TRBV7-3 with TRBJ2-3; 7 nucleotides align to TRBD2. V lost 3 bases, J lost 4 bases, and 7 bases stayed unmatched. CDR3 length: 15 residues. Germline V gene sequence: CDR1 SGHTA, CDR2 FQGTGA. The CDR3 loop reads CASSLGGGSSDTQYF. The CDR3 DNA reads as TGTGCCAGCAGCTTGGGGGGGGGTAGCTCAGATACGCAGTATTTT.

Remarks on this clone: Other DNA sequences in the same sample also yield this CDR3. The J gene is TRBJ1-5, the V gene TRBV27, with 9 nucleotides matching TRBD1. Germline trimming cut 5 bases from V and 7 bases from J; bases unmatched to any gene: 9. This CDR3 has 15 amino acids. The V gene's germline CDR1 is MNHEY and CDR2 SMNVEV (reference sequence). The CDR3 DNA follows: TGTGCCAGCAGTCCCACAGGGGGCGCGGGACAGCCCCAGCATTTT. It is translated as CASSPTGGAGQPQHF.

The rearrangement joins TRBV7-8 to TRBJ2-7; D possibly corresponds to TRBD2 (7 bases). This CDR3 contains 16 residues. V was shortened by 5 bases and J by 5 bases, with 22 bases between the two germline ends. CDR1 and CDR2 (germline): SGHVS, FQNEAQ. The CDR3 DNA reads TGTGCCAGCAGCGCTGTCGGAGGGGGGGAGTACGACGAGCAGTACTTC. Protein sequence: CASSAVGGGEYDEQYF. Looking up the rest from reference TRBV7-8 and TRBJ2-7 gives the full variable domain: GAGVSQSPRYKVAKRGQDVALRCDPISGHVSLFWYQQALGQGPEFLTYFQNEAQLDKSGLPSDRFFAERPEGSVSTLKIQRTQQEDSAVYLCASSAVGGGEYDEQYFGPGTRLTVT.

V is TRBV4-3 and J is TRBJ2-7; 7 positions match TRBD2. Germline CDR1 and CDR2: LGHNA and YSLEER. The ends lost 3 bases at V and 4 bases at J; junction bases unmatched: 0. This CDR3 comprises 12 residues. The CDR3 sequence: CASSQGGYEQYF. In DNA, the CDR3 is TGCGCCAGCAGCCAGGGAGGGTACGAGCAGTACTTC.

V gene TRBV25-1 combines with J gene TRBJ2-1, with 8 bases that match TRBD2. Germline loops: CDR1 MGHDK, CDR2 SYGVNS. The CDR3 spans 16 residues. Trimming took 2 bases from V and 4 from J; bases not matched to a gene: 7. The CDR3 bases are TGTGCCAGCAGTGAAGTAGCGGGGCTAGCTTACAATGAGCAGTTCTTC. Protein sequence: CASSEVAGLAYNEQFF.

CDR3 sequence: CASSLRDRAYNEQFF. The CDR3, as DNA: TGTGCCAGCAGCCTCCGGGACAGGGCTTACAATGAGCAGTTCTTC. The chain uses TRBV27 and TRBJ2-1; 9 nucleotides match TRBD1. The V gene's germline CDR1 is MNHEY and CDR2 SMNVEV (reference sequence). Trimming removed 6 bases from V and 4 bases from J; junction bases left unmatched: 7. This CDR3 spans 15 amino acids.

V usage is TRBV7-9 and J usage is TRBJ2-2; 11 positions agree with TRBD1. CDR1 and CDR2 from the germline V gene are SEHNR and FQNEAQ (reference sequence). This CDR3 has 13 residues. Losses at the gene ends were 10 bases for V and 6 bases for J; bases not matched to a gene: 4. CDR3 in amino acids: CATGTGGSGELFF. The DNA for the CDR3 is TGTGCCACCGGGACAGGGGGGTCCGGGGAGCTGTTTTTT.

CDR3: CASSVAGGRRETQYF. The CDR3 DNA reads TGTGCCAGCAGCGTTGCAGGGGGGAGGAGGGAGACCCAGTACTTC. The rearrangement uses TRBV13 and TRBJ2-5, with a possible D match to TRBD1 (7 bases). The germline V gene has CDR1 PRHDT and CDR2 FYEKMQ (reference sequence). The CDR3 sequence is 15 residues long. Trimming took 5 bases from V and 5 from J, leaving 18 bases between them.

This chain connects TRBV30 to TRBJ1-4; 7 nucleotides align to TRBD1. This CDR3 contains 13 residues. Germline V lookup: CDR1 GTSNPN, CDR2 SVGIG (reference sequence). The V gene end was trimmed by 1 base and the J gene end by 6 bases; junction bases not matched to a gene: 2. The CDR3 nucleotides read TGTGCCTGGAGTGGGACAGGTGATGAAAAACTGTTTTTT. This codes for CAWSGTGDEKLFF.